This entry describes one T cell receptor (beta chain). These data originate in a study of T cell changes during pregnancy in multiple sclerosis. TCRdb keeps only in-frame clones here, not all; method: immunoSEQ multiplex PCR. The data show approximately 53,000 clones, nearly 95% seen once. The clonotype originates from a female donor with multiple sclerosis, enrolled in a pregnancy study. This material consisted of CD4+ T cells from peripheral blood mononuclear cells, taken in the second trimester of pregnancy.

CDR3 in DNA: TGTGCCAGCAGCGTAGGCCCGGGACAGGGGTTCAATGAGCAGTTCTTC. Its protein product is CASSVGPGQGFNEQFF. The genes are TRBV11-1 and TRBJ2-1, with 10 bases lining up with TRBD1. With 5 bases clipped from V and 6 bases from J, the junction kept 10 bases outside the gene matches. The germline V gene has CDR1 SGHAT and CDR2 FQDESV (reference sequence). The CDR3 consists of 16 residues.